The 27 T cell receptor beta chains presented below share a single source sample, sequenced in a study of blood T cell repertoires in COVID-19. Produced via immunoSEQ multiplex PCR; TCRdb's table is partial and in-frame only. The sample lists 150,000 to 200,000 clones, over 75% occurring once. What was sequenced was peripheral blood. The origin of the receptors is a man in his fifties with acute or convalescent COVID-19.

This rearrangement joins TRBV27 to TRBJ1-2; D is uncertain. Germline CDR1 reads MNHEY; CDR2 reads SMNVEV (reference sequence). The CDR3 runs to 13 residues. Trimming removed 5 bases at V and 0 bases at J, with 7 bases between. The CDR3 DNA follows: TGTGCCAGCAGTATCACGGCTAACTATGGCTACACCTTC. Its translation is CASSITANYGYTF.

The gene calls are TRBV19 and TRBJ2-7, with 10 bases matching TRBD1. Trimming took 6 bases from V and 2 from J; bases not matched to a gene: 10. The germline gives CDR1 LNHDA, CDR2 SQIVND (reference sequence). The length of the CDR3 is 16 residues. Written as DNA, the CDR3 is TGTGCCAGTAGCCGACACCCGGGACAGGGGACCTACGAGCAGTACTTC. This encodes CASSRHPGQGTYEQYF. Filled out from reference TRBV19 and TRBJ2-7, the complete variable domain reads DGGITQSPKYLFRKEGQNVTLSCEQNLNHDAMYWYRQDPGQGLRLIYYSQIVNDFQKGDIAEGYSVSREKKESFPLTVTSAQKNPTAFYLCASSRHPGQGTYEQYFGPGTRLTVT.

V usage is TRBV12-5 and J usage is TRBJ2-3, with TRBD2 matching over 7 bases. Germline trimming cut 3 bases from V and 0 bases from J; bases unmatched to any gene: 3. From germline, CDR1 is LGHNT and CDR2 FRNRAP. The CDR3 runs to 15 residues. CDR3 coding DNA: TGTGCTAGTGGTTTCGGGGGAGGGAGCACAGATACGCAGTATTTT. It translates to CASGFGGGSTDTQYF.

The rearrangement uses TRBV6-5 and TRBJ1-6; D call uncertain. V was cut by 10 bases and J by 8 bases, with 9 bases left in between. The CDR3 is 11 residues long. Germline loops: CDR1 MNHEY, CDR2 SVGAGI. The CDR3 region is CATSRDSPLHF. The CDR3 DNA sequence: TGTGCCACCTCGAGAGATTCACCCCTCCACTTT.

This sequence joins TRBV6-5 and TRBJ2-2, with 8 bases aligning to TRBD1. CDR1 is MNHEY, CDR2 SVGAGI, per germline. This CDR3 region has 15 residues. Losses at the gene ends were 7 bases for V and 4 bases for J; bases not matched to a gene: 8. CDR3 amino acids: CASTVQGVFTGELFF. Written as DNA, the CDR3 is TGTGCCAGCACTGTACAGGGGGTTTTCACCGGGGAGCTGTTTTTT.

The gene calls are TRBV2 and TRBJ2-7; possibly TRBD1 for D (6 bases). The CDR3 is 12 amino acids. The V gene's germline CDR1 is SNHLY and CDR2 FYNNEI. V lost 2 bases to trimming and J lost 6 bases, with 8 bases between them. The CDR3 is CASSEWGREQYF. The CDR3 nucleotides are TGTGCCAGCAGTGAATGGGGGCGCGAGCAGTACTTC. Full variable domain (outside the CDR3, taken from reference TRBV2 and TRBJ2-7): EPEVTQTPSHQVTQMGQEVILRCVPISNHLYFYWYRQILGQKVEFLVSFYNNEISEKSEIFDDQFSVERPDGSNFTLKIRSTKLEDSAMYFCASSEWGREQYFGPGTRLTVT.

The chain links TRBV18 to TRBJ1-4, with 10 bases lining up with TRBD1. J gave up 6 bases and V 2 bases, and 3 bases lay outside the gene matches. The CDR3 has 15 amino acids. Germline CDR1 KGHSH, CDR2 LQKENI. CDR3 loop: CASSPYGQGDEKLFF. The CDR3 DNA reads as TGTGCCAGCTCACCATACGGACAGGGGGATGAAAAACTGTTTTTT. Filled out from reference TRBV18 and TRBJ1-4, the complete variable domain reads NAGVMQNPRHLVRRRGQEARLRCSPMKGHSHVYWYRQLPEEGLKFMVYLQKENIIDESGMPKERFSAEFPKEGPSILRIQQVVRGDSAAYFCASSPYGQGDEKLFFGSGTQLSVL.

J is TRBJ1-2 and V is TRBV6-6, with a possible D match to TRBD1 (5 bases). Germline CDR1 and CDR2: MNHNY and SVGAGI (reference sequence). The CDR3 spans 12 residues. V was clipped by 4 bases and J by 3 bases, with 6 bases between them. The DNA of the CDR3 is TGTGCCAGCAGTTTCAGGGACTATGGCTACACCTTC. The encoded protein is CASSFRDYGYTF.

The V call is TRBV5-1, the J call TRBJ1-3; no clear D. Germline values: CDR1 SGHRS, CDR2 YFSETQ. The CDR3 runs to 15 residues. V lost 1 base, J lost 0 bases, and 8 bases lay in between. CDR3 coding DNA: TGCGCCAGCAGCTTGAACGGGGACTCTGGAAACACCATATATTTT. It is translated as CASSLNGDSGNTIYF. The full variable domain, with the rest looked up from reference TRBV5-1 and TRBJ1-3, is KAGVTQTPRYLIKTRGQQVTLSCSPISGHRSVSWYQQTPGQGLQFLFEYFSETQRNKGNFPGRFSGRQFSNSRSEMNVSTLELGDSALYLCASSLNGDSGNTIYFGEGSWLTVV.

The V call is TRBV6-6, the J call TRBJ2-7; 7 bases are shared with TRBD2. V shed 2 bases and J 6 bases; nucleotides not matched to a gene: 7. The germline gives CDR1 MNHNY, CDR2 SVGAGI (reference sequence). The CDR3 length is 14 residues. The CDR3 loop is CASSYGSGSGEQYF. CDR3 sequence (DNA): TGTGCCAGCAGTTACGGTAGCGGGTCGGGCGAGCAGTACTTC.

V gene TRBV28 combines with J gene TRBJ2-7; D possibly corresponds to TRBD1 (5 bases). Trimming cost V 5 bases and J 2 bases, with 16 bases left between them. The CDR3 has 15 residues. Germline loops: CDR1 MDHEN, CDR2 SYDVKM. This CDR3 is CASSELGLSPYEQYV. The DNA for the CDR3 is TGTGCCAGCAGTGAACTGGGGCTCTCCCCCTACGAGCAGTACGTC.

This chain joins TRBV13 and TRBJ2-7, with 8 positions matching TRBD2. Germline V gene sequence: CDR1 PRHDT, CDR2 FYEKMQ (reference sequence). Trimming removed 0 bases from V and 5 bases from J; junction bases left unmatched: 6. The CDR3 sequence is 15 residues long. The DNA of the CDR3 is TGTGCCAGCAGCTTAGGCACGCGGGAGGACCACGAGCAGTACTTC. It encodes CASSLGTREDHEQYF.

The chain carries TRBV7-6 and TRBJ2-7; TRBD1 might be the D (5 bases). The V end was cut by 5 bases, the J end by 5 bases, with 16 bases between. This CDR3 is 14 amino acids long. From germline, CDR1 is SGHVS and CDR2 FNYEAQ. The CDR3 spells CASSVTSQGNEQYF. The CDR3 DNA follows: TGTGCCAGCAGCGTAACCTCCCAGGGAAACGAGCAGTACTTC.

V gene TRBV10-3 combines with J gene TRBJ1-2; 10 bases agree with TRBD1. CDR3 length: 15 amino acids. J lost 2 bases, V lost 5 bases, and 5 bases had no gene match. In germline, CDR1 is ENHRY, CDR2 SYGVKD. The CDR3 loop reads CAISSPGQGNYGYTF. The CDR3 nucleotides are TGTGCCATCAGTAGTCCGGGACAGGGGAACTATGGCTACACCTTC.

This chain links TRBV4-2 with TRBJ1-1; D gene ambiguous. Germline CDR1 and CDR2: LGHNA and YNFKEQ. There are 13 residues in the CDR3. V was trimmed by 0 bases and J by 5 bases, leaving 7 bases between them. Here the CDR3 DNA reads TGTGCCAGCAGCCAAGATCACGGGACTGAAGCTTTCTTT. This translates into CASSQDHGTEAFF.

There are a few counts of this clone. The V and J genes are TRBV4-3 and TRBJ1-2, with 8 bases that match TRBD1. CDR1 is LGHNA and CDR2 is YSLEER in the germline V gene. This CDR3 contains 15 residues. With 3 bases clipped from V and 3 bases from J, the junction kept 6 bases outside the gene matches. DNA of the CDR3: TGCGCCAGCAGCCAGGACAGGGTGCCCTACTATGGCTACACCTTC. This sequence encodes CASSQDRVPYYGYTF.

The chain combines TRBV6-2 or TRBV6-3 with TRBJ2-7, with D tentatively TRBD1 (6 bases). Trimming shortened V by 5 bases and J by 3 bases, and 11 bases separated the two germline ends. This CDR3 has 13 amino acids. Per the germline V gene, CDR1 is MNHEY and CDR2 is SVGEGT. The CDR3 nucleotides are TGTGCCAGCAGTGACCGGGACAACTACGAGCAGTACGTC. The encoded protein is CASSDRDNYEQYV.

V is TRBV30 and J is TRBJ1-6; no clear D gene. The V gene's germline CDR1 is GTSNPN and CDR2 SVGIG (reference sequence). The CDR3 consists of 13 residues. Trimming took off 2 bases at V and 6 bases at J, with 8 bases between the two ends. CDR3 loop: CAWSLGSNSPLHF. In nucleotides, the CDR3 is TGTGCCTGGAGTCTGGGGAGTAATTCACCCCTCCACTTT.

This chain links TRBV15 with TRBJ1-3; D gene ambiguous. V lost 7 bases, J lost 0 bases, and 10 bases lay in between. CDR1 is LNHNV and CDR2 is YYDKDF in the germline V gene (reference sequence). The CDR3 is made up of 14 amino acids. The CDR3 spells CATNQQRSGNTIYF. As DNA, the CDR3 is TGTGCCACCAACCAACAACGCTCTGGAAACACCATATATTTT.

V and J are TRBV29-1 and TRBJ1-4; D is unclear. From germline, CDR1 is SQVTM and CDR2 ANQGSEA. Trimming stripped 7 bases from V and 2 bases from J, with 8 bases between. The CDR3 runs 12 residues. CDR3 residues: CSATETNEKLFF. The DNA for the CDR3 is TGCAGCGCAACAGAGACTAATGAAAAACTGTTTTTT.

The chain combines TRBV18 with TRBJ1-2; no clear D gene. The germline gives CDR1 KGHSH, CDR2 LQKENI. The CDR3 covers 15 residues. V lost 0 bases and J lost 4, with 12 bases in between. The CDR3 DNA follows: TGTGCCAGCTCACCACCAGGAGTCTTGGGCTATGGCTACACCTTC. Its protein product is CASSPPGVLGYGYTF.

The chain has TRBV4-2 and TRBJ2-3; a weak D match, TRBD1 (6 bases). CDR3 length: 15 residues. The germline gives CDR1 LGHNA, CDR2 YNFKEQ. Trimming cost V 4 bases and J 5 bases, with 16 bases left between them. CDR3 sequence (DNA): TGTGCCAGCAGCCCAGGGGAACAGCACAGAGATACGCAGTATTTT. Translation: CASSPGEQHRDTQYF.

The V call is TRBV7-8, the J call TRBJ2-3; perhaps TRBD2 as D (5 bases). Germline CDR1 SGHVS, CDR2 FQNEAQ. The CDR3 spans 14 residues. V shed 1 base and J shed 3 bases, with 8 bases lying between them. CDR3 sequence reads: CASSLETRTDTQYF. CDR3 DNA: TGTGCCAGCAGCTTAGAAACTAGAACAGATACGCAGTATTTT.

The CDR3 spells CASSLTRDEQYF. Here the CDR3 DNA reads TGTGCCAGCAGTTTGACCAGGGACGAGCAGTACTTC. The gene calls are TRBV28 and TRBJ2-7, with D maybe TRBD1 (5 bases). This CDR3 contains 12 residues. The germline CDR1 and CDR2 sequences are MDHEN and SYDVKM. Trimming stripped 3 bases from V and 5 bases from J, with 8 bases between.

J is TRBJ1-1 and V is TRBV7-9; possible D gene TRBD1, 5 bases. This CDR3 has 13 residues. From germline, CDR1 is SEHNR and CDR2 FQNEAQ (reference sequence). Between the trimmed V and J ends, which lost 5 bases and 5 bases, there was a span of 12 bases. Here the CDR3 DNA reads TGTGCCAGCAGCCACTTGGGGCGTACTGAAGCTTTCTTT. Protein product: CASSHLGRTEAFF.

This rearrangement joins TRBV11-2 to TRBJ2-3; 7 nucleotides match TRBD2. CDR3 length: 16 amino acids. V lost 8 bases and J lost 7; bases outside the gene matches: 18. Germline CDR1 reads SGHAT; CDR2 reads FQNNGV. Here the CDR3 reads CASRLNRDYQPYTQYF. The CDR3 DNA follows: TGTGCCAGCCGATTGAATCGGGACTACCAACCCTATACGCAGTATTTT.

This chain joins TRBV4-3 and TRBJ2-3; TRBD1 might be the D (6 bases). CDR1 LGHNA and CDR2 YSLEER come from the germline V gene. V lost 4 bases, J lost 3 bases, and 14 bases lay in between. The CDR3 is 15 amino acids. The CDR3 bases are TGCGCCAGCAGCCCAAACCAGGGGCATACAGATACGCAGTATTTT. Its translation is CASSPNQGHTDTQYF.